Detailed here is one TCR beta chain. Its antigen remains unknown. In the original workflow: Filtering of immunoSEQ junctional sequences could not match full-length read filtering. Measured with immunoSEQ multiplex PCR; TCRdb has only the in-frame clones, and not every one. V, J and clone size reflect that table, while D and trimming were determined from the DNA. This table has 1,500,000 or so clones, roughly 97% appearing once. This sample stems from a study of shared clonotypes between healthy human individuals. General study points: Exclusively blood specimens were collected; tissue repertoires likely differ. The study found about 5% of naive CD4 clonotypes shared across several donors.

Germline lookup yields CDR1 SGHNT and CDR2 YYREEE (reference sequence). CDR3 size: 16 residues. V was cut by 0 bases and J by 6 bases, with 16 bases left in between. The sequencing input was naive CD4+ T cells sorted from blood. Subset reported: CD45RA+ positively selected. The chain carries TRBV5-4 and TRBJ2-1; D is perhaps TRBD1 (6 bases). The clonotype comes from a young man in good health. CDR3 in DNA: TGTGCCAGCAGCTTGGTGGGGGCGGAGTCCCTCAATGAGCAGTTCTTC. Amino acid sequence: CASSLVGAESLNEQFF. The full variable domain, in which reference TRBV5-4 and TRBJ2-1 provide the parts outside the CDR3, is ETGVTQSPTHLIKTRGQQVTLRCSSQSGHNTVSWYQQALGQGPQFIFQYYREEENGRGNFPPRFSGLQFPNYSSELNVNALELDDSALYLCASSLVGAESLNEQFFGPGTRLTVL.